This T cell receptor (beta chain) was captured in a study of blood T cell repertoires in COVID-19. Background on the study: The cDNA or gDNA used as material had been derived from T cells, B-cell-depleted T cells, or PBMCs.

This table comes from immunoSEQ multiplex PCR, and its TCRdb copy is limited to in-frame clones, with some not included. The sample includes 350,000 to 400,000 clones, approximately 89% of them seen just once. The length of the CDR3 is 16 residues. Exposed enrollees encountered a COVID-19 case at some point within 2 weeks before study entry. Material: PBMCs or T cells enriched from blood (not recorded which). The origin of this receptor is a woman aged 35 to 49 who had been exposed to COVID-19. The chain employs TRBV12-2 and TRBJ1-6; TRBD1 was called by the table and not checked on the DNA. TRBV12-2 is tagged as a pseudogene. The CDR3 reads CASRLARQLDNSPLHF. CDR3 nucleotide sequence: TGTGCAAGTCGCTTAGCGCGACAGCTTGATAATTCACCCCTCCACTTT.